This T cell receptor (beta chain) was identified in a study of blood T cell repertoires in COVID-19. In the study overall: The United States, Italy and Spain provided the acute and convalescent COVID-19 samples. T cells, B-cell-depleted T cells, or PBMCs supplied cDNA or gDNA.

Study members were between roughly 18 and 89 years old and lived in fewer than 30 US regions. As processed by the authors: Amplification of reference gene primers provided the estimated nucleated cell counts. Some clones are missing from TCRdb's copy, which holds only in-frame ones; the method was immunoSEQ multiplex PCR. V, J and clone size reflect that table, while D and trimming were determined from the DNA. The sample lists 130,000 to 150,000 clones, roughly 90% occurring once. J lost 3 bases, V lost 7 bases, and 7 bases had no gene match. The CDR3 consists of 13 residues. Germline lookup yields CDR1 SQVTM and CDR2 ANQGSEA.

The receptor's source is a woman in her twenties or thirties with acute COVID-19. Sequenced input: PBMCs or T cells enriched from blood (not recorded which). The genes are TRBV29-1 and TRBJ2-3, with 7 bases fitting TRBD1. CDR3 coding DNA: TGCAGCGGTTGGGCAGGGGGTACAGATACGCAGTATTTT. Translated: CSGWAGGTDTQYF.